This T cell receptor (beta chain) appears in the sequencing data of a study of cytomegalovirus exposure and HLA in healthy donors (dated 2017 in TCRdb). Describing the broader study: According to a later analysis, one platform produced both the 110 or so validation repertoires and the roughly 640 repertoires of the first cohort. The study aimed to test whether cataloging public T cell receptors could reveal signatures of past pathogen exposure. Along with the roughly 700-subject first cohort, a separate validation cohort of over 90 different subjects was used. The study combined high-throughput TCR immunosequencing, statistical association of individual TCRs with disease status, and machine learning to predict cytomegalovirus infection status.

Donors formed part of the validation cohort, which comprised over a hundred subjects and was distinct from the first cohort of 550 to 850 subjects. Results the study describes overall, beyond this receptor: While some public TCRs were present in many individuals, most TCR sequences turned up only very rarely across donors. All 120 repertoires were used to score co-occurrence in the validation cohort in a later analysis, because that analysis had no HLA typing for the cohort. Cytomegalovirus status was reported to be diagnosed by the classifier with high specificity and sensitivity in both the original and validation cohorts. A few of the identified cytomegalovirus-associated TCR beta chains were confirmed in vitro to be specific for cytomegalovirus antigens. In a later analysis, TCRs clustered in the first cohort were found to also tend to co-occur in the 110 or so validation repertoires, with 94% of cluster scores above 0. According to the authors, the approach could potentially be generalized to other disease states and immunological phenotypes. The study listed approximately 160 TCR beta chains as associated with cytomegalovirus.

The cysteine opens and the phenylalanine closes a CDR3 of 15 amino acids. The retained sequence is limited to the CDR3, 45 bases, with the frame set at the first base. V is shortened by 1 base, J by 4 bases, and the region joining them spans 13 bases. Reading the germline V gene (reference sequence) gives CDR1 PRHDT and CDR2 FYEKMQ. Libraries were prepared through the immunoSEQ multiplex PCR assay. The original pipeline was this. To diagnose cytomegalovirus status from the catalog of TCR beta chain sequences, a statistical classification framework was built. TCRdb provides this immuneACCESS table in a form limited to in-frame rearrangements. Some clones are lacking; in checked studies, under half of them reflect an unresolved V gene, and why the rest are absent is not known. That table is the source of V, J and clone size, and D and trimming were worked out from the DNA. Counted in this sample were about 330,000 clones; around 86% of them appeared once. The ten top clones hold around 0.8% of the sample.

This clone appeared once. Its antigen is not yet known. One base away there is no much larger clone; base qualities are not given. The sample comprised PBMCs. Rearrangement joined TRBV13 to TRBJ2-5; possibly the D gene is TRBD1, per 6 matching bases. This clonotype was obtained from a young woman in good health and CMV-seronegative. The DNA sequence reads TGTGCCAGCAGCTTAGCGGACAGACTTACAGAGACCCAGTACTTC. Translated, it gives CASSLADRLTETQYF.